A single count supports the clone carrying this TCR beta chain. The source of the sample is a study of cytomegalovirus exposure and HLA in healthy donors. The study ran its PCR with 60 Vbeta and 13 Jbeta primers. The table came from immunoSEQ multiplex PCR; TCRdb's copy has only in-frame clones and leaves some out. Here the sample spans around 150,000 clones, 82% being singletons. Germline loops: CDR1 MNHNS, CDR2 SASEGT. The CDR3 sequence is 17 residues long. The V and J ends lost 4 bases and 3 bases, in that order; junction bases with no gene match: 7. The sequencing input was PBMCs. This clonotype was obtained from a woman aged 50 to 60 in good health and CMV-seropositive. This chain connects TRBV6-1 to TRBJ2-2; 11 bases line up with TRBD1. The CDR3 protein is CASSALDRGRDTGELFF. CDR3 bases: TGTGCCAGCAGTGCGTTGGACAGGGGGCGAGACACCGGGGAGCTGTTTTTT.